One T cell receptor (beta chain) is described in this entry. The V segment lost 5 bases and the J segment 0 bases; nucleotides outside the gene matches: 13. Germline CDR1 is SEHNR and CDR2 is FQNEAQ (reference sequence). This CDR3 is built from 19 residues. This sample stems from a study of blood T cell repertoires in COVID-19. Study in general: Researchers got acute and convalescent COVID-19 samples from the United States, Italy and Spain. In each case, the material was cDNA or gDNA derived from T cells, B-cell-depleted T cells, or PBMCs.

TCRdb's copy holds only in-frame clones and misses some; the assay was immunoSEQ multiplex PCR. The table records 200,000 to 250,000 clones, roughly 90% of them present only once. The TCR originated in a woman in her fifties or sixties with acute or convalescent COVID-19. This chain uses TRBV7-9 with TRBJ2-6, with 7 bases fitting TRBD1. Sequenced sample: peripheral blood. CDR3 sequence: CASSPRSGQLSSGANVLTF. The CDR3, as DNA: TGTGCCAGCAGCCCACGGTCGGGACAGTTAAGCTCTGGGGCCAACGTCCTGACTTTC. Together with reference TRBV7-9 and TRBJ2-6, the CDR3 gives the full variable domain: DTGVSQNPRHKITKRGQNVTFRCDPISEHNRLYWYRQTLGQGPEFLTYFQNEAQLEKSRLLSDRFSAERPKGSFSTLEIQRTEQGDSAMYLCASSPRSGQLSSGANVLTFGAGSRLTVL.